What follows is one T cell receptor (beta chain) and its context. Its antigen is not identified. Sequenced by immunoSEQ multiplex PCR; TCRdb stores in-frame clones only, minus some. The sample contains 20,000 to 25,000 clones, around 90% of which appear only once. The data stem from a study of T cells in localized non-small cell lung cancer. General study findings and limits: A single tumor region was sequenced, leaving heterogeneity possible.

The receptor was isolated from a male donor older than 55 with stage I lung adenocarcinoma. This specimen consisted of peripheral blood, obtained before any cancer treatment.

As DNA, the CDR3 is TGTGCCTGGGGGACCCGGGACAAATATTTT. This gives the protein CAWGTRDKYF. The V and J genes are TRBV30 and TRBJ1-3, with D possibly being TRBD1 (6 bases). The ends were cut back, 5 bases at V and 15 bases at J, with 14 bases in the middle. This CDR3 region has 10 residues. CDR1 GTSNPN and CDR2 SVGIG come from the germline V gene (reference sequence).